The 28 T cell receptor beta chains reported below all come from one sample, sequenced in a study of blood T cell repertoires in COVID-19. Measured with immunoSEQ multiplex PCR; TCRdb has only the in-frame clones, and not every one. The repertoire holds about 26,000 clones, 90% seen once, with 7.6% in the top ten. The sample taken for sequencing was peripheral blood. Receptors were obtained from a human donor in a cohort sampled during active COVID-19.

The count of this clone is one. The chain combines TRBV11-2 with TRBJ2-1; 9 bases fit TRBD2. CDR3 length: 14 amino acids. The germline V gene has CDR1 SGHAT and CDR2 FQNNGV. V lost 6 bases, J lost 0 bases, and 0 bases stayed unmatched. This CDR3 reads CASRRGGSYNEQFF. DNA of the CDR3: TGTGCCAGCAGGCGGGGGGGCTCCTACAATGAGCAGTTCTTC.

The chain recombines TRBV13 with TRBJ2-7, with 8 bases matching TRBD2. The junction had 5 bases not matched to a gene; V was cut back by 2 bases and J by 2 bases. The CDR3 is made up of 15 amino acids. Looked up from germline, CDR1 is PRHDT and CDR2 is FYEKMQ (reference sequence). CDR3 amino acids: CASSLSGGLAYEQYF. CDR3 bases: TGTGCCAGCAGCTTATCCGGGGGACTAGCCTACGAGCAGTACTTC.

This clone was observed once. V usage is TRBV19 and J usage is TRBJ1-2; no definite D call. Germline assignment: CDR1 LNHDA and CDR2 SQIVND (reference sequence). The germline V and J ends were trimmed by 4 bases and 3 bases, with 6 bases remaining between them. The CDR3 spans 12 residues. CDR3: CASSREYYGYTF. For the CDR3, the DNA is TGTGCCAGTAGTAGGGAGTACTATGGCTACACCTTC.

V usage is TRBV27 and J usage is TRBJ1-2, with D uncertain. V lost 3 bases to trimming and J lost 1 base, with 6 bases between them. The germline gives CDR1 MNHEY, CDR2 SMNVEV (reference sequence). The CDR3 extends over 13 amino acids. The CDR3 DNA reads TGTGCCAGCAGTTTGAGGGATAACTATGGCTACACCTTC. Residues: CASSLRDNYGYTF.

The rearrangement links TRBV10-3 to TRBJ2-1; no clear D. Trimming removed 0 bases from V and 9 bases from J, with 6 bases in between. The CDR3 covers 12 residues. CDR1 and CDR2 from the germline V gene are ENHRY and SYGVKD. The CDR3 DNA reads as TGTGCCATCAGTGAGTCCCCCGGTGAGCAGTTCTTC. Its translation: CAISESPGEQFF.

V is TRBV7-8 and J is TRBJ1-2; D perhaps matches TRBD1 (5 bases). The ends were cut back, 2 bases at V and 4 bases at J, with 11 bases in the middle. This CDR3 has 14 amino acids. Germline V gene data show CDR1 as SGHVS and CDR2 as FQNEAQ. CDR3 loop: CASSLSDRFYGYTF. The DNA of the CDR3 is TGTGCCAGCAGCTTAAGTGACAGATTCTATGGCTACACCTTC.

The chain joins TRBV6-5 to TRBJ2-2, with no clear D. Germline V gives CDR1 MNHEY, CDR2 SVGAGI. CDR3 length: 13 residues. V gave up 5 bases and J gave up 4 bases, with 8 bases separating them. This CDR3 reads CASSRTSTGELFF. In nucleotides, the CDR3 is TGTGCCAGCAGTCGTACAAGCACCGGGGAGCTGTTTTTT.

V and J are TRBV18 and TRBJ2-7, with D maybe TRBD2 (5 bases). The CDR3 length is 14 residues. Per the germline V gene, CDR1 is KGHSH and CDR2 is LQKENI. V lost 3 bases and J 6 bases, leaving 15 bases between the germline ends. CDR3 loop: CASSPGFGGLEQYF. The DNA of the CDR3 is TGTGCCAGCTCACCGGGCTTTGGTGGACTCGAGCAGTACTTC.

The V gene is TRBV18, the J gene TRBJ2-1; 7 nucleotides line up with TRBD2. The junction had 9 bases not matched to a gene; V was cut back by 2 bases and J by 5 bases. Germline V lookup: CDR1 KGHSH, CDR2 LQKENI. The CDR3 totals 16 residues. The CDR3 reads CASSPLKTSRDNEQFF. Here the CDR3 DNA reads TGTGCCAGCTCACCATTAAAGACTAGCAGGGACAATGAGCAGTTCTTC.

In this sample, this clone turned up once. The chain carries TRBV19 and TRBJ2-1; tentative D call: TRBD1 (6 bases). Trimming took 10 bases from V and 6 from J, leaving 19 bases between them. Germline assignment: CDR1 LNHDA and CDR2 SQIVND (reference sequence). The CDR3 sequence is 14 residues long. The CDR3 DNA follows: TGTGCCACCACCTCGCCGGGACATTTCAATGAGCAGTTCTTC. Its protein product is CATTSPGHFNEQFF. The entire variable domain, with the rest obtained from reference TRBV19 and TRBJ2-1, is as follows: DGGITQSPKYLFRKEGQNVTLSCEQNLNHDAMYWYRQDPGQGLRLIYYSQIVNDFQKGDIAEGYSVSREKKESFPLTVTSAQKNPTAFYLCATTSPGHFNEQFFGPGTRLTVL.

This sequence joins TRBV6-2 or TRBV6-3 and TRBJ2-3; 7 bases line up with TRBD2. Trimming cost V 4 bases and J 2 bases; bases outside gene matches: 3. Germline V gives CDR1 MNHEY, CDR2 SVGEGT. The CDR3 spans 14 residues. CDR3 bases: TGTGCCAGCAGTTGGGGGAGGGTCACAGATACGCAGTATTTT. Translating it yields CASSWGRVTDTQYF.

The chain links TRBV3-1 (or the pseudogene TRBV3-2) to TRBJ2-7; tentatively, D is TRBD1 (5 bases). This CDR3 contains 14 residues. From germline, CDR1 is LGHDT and CDR2 YNNKEL (reference sequence). V was clipped by 6 bases and J by 0 bases, with 12 bases between them. The CDR3: CASSFGDSSYEQYF. The CDR3 coding sequence is TGTGCCAGCAGTTTCGGTGACAGCTCCTACGAGCAGTACTTC.

The chain is built from TRBV7-9 and TRBJ1-4; D not resolved. The ends were cut back, 5 bases at V and 0 bases at J, with 13 bases in the middle. Germline loops: CDR1 SEHNR, CDR2 FQNEAQ (reference sequence). The CDR3 contains 16 residues. As DNA, the CDR3 is TGTGCCAGCAGCCACCCCCGACGGGCAACTAATGAAAAACTGTTTTTT. Translation: CASSHPRRATNEKLFF.

The genes are TRBV3-1 (or the pseudogene TRBV3-2) and TRBJ2-7; perhaps TRBD1 as D (5 bases). The CDR3 loop spans 13 amino acids. Trimming removed 2 bases at V and 2 bases at J, with 7 bases between. CDR1 is LGHDT and CDR2 is YNNKEL in the germline V gene (reference sequence). The chain's CDR3 is CASSQRRAYEQYF. CDR3 sequence (DNA): TGTGCCAGCAGCCAACGCAGGGCCTACGAGCAGTACTTC.

The chain is built from TRBV3-1 (or the pseudogene TRBV3-2) and TRBJ1-1; tentatively, D is TRBD1 (5 bases). Germline CDR1 is LGHDT and CDR2 is YNNKEL (reference sequence). Trimming took off 6 bases at V and 1 base at J, with 12 bases between the two ends. This CDR3 is 14 amino acids long. The CDR3 nucleotides are TGTGCCAGCAGGTTAGGGGCCGGGAACACTGAAGCTTTCTTT. Translating gives CASRLGAGNTEAFF.

The genes are TRBV4-1 and TRBJ2-1; 8 nucleotides line up with TRBD2. The CDR3 has 15 residues. From germline, CDR1 is MGHRA and CDR2 YSYEKL. V shed 1 base, J shed 6 bases, and the junction held 5 bases outside the gene matches. CDR3 sequence reads: CASSQGSRGVNEQFF. The CDR3 DNA sequence: TGCGCCAGCAGCCAAGGGTCGCGGGGGGTCAATGAGCAGTTCTTC.

The rearrangement links TRBV6-4 to TRBJ2-7; 7 bases are shared with TRBD1. V was clipped by 5 bases and J by 1 base; unmatched bases: 11. The CDR3 consists of 16 residues. Germline lookup yields CDR1 MRHNA and CDR2 SNTAGT. The CDR3 sequence: CASSFTDRVGSYEQYF. CDR3 nucleotides: TGTGCCAGCAGTTTCACCGACAGGGTAGGATCCTACGAGCAGTACTTC.

The chain recombines TRBV28 with TRBJ1-2, with 7 positions matching TRBD1. Germline V gives CDR1 MDHEN, CDR2 SYDVKM. The CDR3 spans 14 residues. V shed 5 bases, J shed 5 bases, and the junction held 8 bases outside the gene matches. The CDR3 nucleotides are TGTGCCAGCAGTCAACCGGGACAGTGGTATGGCTACACCTTC. Translating gives CASSQPGQWYGYTF.

The chain is built from TRBV15 and TRBJ2-7; D might be TRBD2 (5 bases). CDR1 LNHNV and CDR2 YYDKDF come from the germline V gene (reference sequence). V gave up 5 bases and J gave up 2 bases, with 10 bases separating them. This CDR3 comprises 13 residues. DNA of the CDR3: TGTGCCACCAGCGGGGAGCGAACCTACGAGCAGTACTTC. It is translated as CATSGERTYEQYF.

J is TRBJ1-1 and V is TRBV19; no definite D call. Trimming cost V 6 bases and J 1 base, with 12 bases left between them. CDR1 LNHDA and CDR2 SQIVND come from the germline V gene (reference sequence). This CDR3 has 14 residues. CDR3 loop: CASSHLRGNTEAFF. DNA of the CDR3: TGTGCCAGTAGCCACCTGCGGGGGAACACTGAAGCTTTCTTT. The variable domain in full, completed from reference TRBV19 and TRBJ1-1, reads DGGITQSPKYLFRKEGQNVTLSCEQNLNHDAMYWYRQDPGQGLRLIYYSQIVNDFQKGDIAEGYSVSREKKESFPLTVTSAQKNPTAFYLCASSHLRGNTEAFFGQGTRLTVV.

This sequence joins TRBV5-1 and TRBJ1-6; TRBD1 agrees at 8 bases. After removal of 0 bases from V and 9 bases from J, the junction contained 5 bases not matched to a gene. The CDR3 length is 15 residues. Germline CDR1 and CDR2: SGHRS and YFSETQ. CDR3 loop: CASSLGRGHGSPLHF. The CDR3 coding sequence is TGCGCCAGCAGCTTGGGCAGGGGGCATGGTTCACCCCTCCACTTT.

The rearrangement uses TRBV21-1 and TRBJ2-1; no DNA check was done on the table's D call, TRBD2. TRBV21-1 represents a pseudogene. This CDR3 contains 13 residues. The CDR3 DNA follows: TGTGCCAGCAGCAAAGAAAGTACTCTCCCGCAGTTCTTC. It yields the protein CASSKESTLPQFF.

The CDR3 spells CASSLETTPTSPQYF. CDR3 in DNA: TGTGCCAGCAGCTTGGAGACTACCCCCACATCTCCGCAGTATTTT. The chain uses TRBV5-6 and TRBJ2-3; perhaps TRBD2 as D (5 bases). This CDR3 has 15 amino acids. Trimming left V 0 bases short and J 10 bases short, with 18 bases between. CDR1 and CDR2 (germline): SGHDT, YYEEEE.

The genes are TRBV5-4 and TRBJ2-1; 8 nucleotides align to TRBD2. The V segment lost 0 bases and the J segment 4 bases; nucleotides outside the gene matches: 3. Germline lookup yields CDR1 SGHNT and CDR2 YYREEE (reference sequence). CDR3 length: 15 residues. CDR3 in amino acids: CASSLDPSGYNEQFF. The CDR3 bases are TGTGCCAGCAGCTTGGACCCTAGCGGGTACAATGAGCAGTTCTTC.

A single count supports this clone. V usage is TRBV24-1 and J usage is TRBJ2-2, with 7 bases identical to TRBD1. This CDR3 is 13 amino acids long. V was clipped by 8 bases and J by 3 bases; unmatched bases: 2. Looked up from germline, CDR1 is KGHDR and CDR2 is SFDVKD. CDR3 region: CATNDRDTGELFF. The CDR3 region has the DNA TGTGCCACCAACGACAGGGACACCGGGGAGCTGTTTTTT.

The gene calls are TRBV7-2 and TRBJ1-4, with D maybe TRBD1 (5 bases). V lost 4 bases and J lost 8, with 20 bases in between. Looked up from germline, CDR1 is SGHTA and CDR2 is FQGNSA. The CDR3 spans 16 residues. The CDR3 nucleotides read TGTGCCAGCAGCTCAGGGCGGCGCCGTGCCGCGGAAAAACTGTTTTTT. Its protein is CASSSGRRRAAEKLFF. Combining the CDR3 with reference TRBV7-2 and TRBJ1-4 gives the whole variable domain GAGVSQSPSNKVTEKGKDVELRCDPISGHTALYWYRQSLGQGLEFLIYFQGNSAPDKSGLPSDRFSAERTGGSVSTLTIQRTQQEDSAVYLCASSSGRRRAAEKLFFGSGTQLSVL.

The rearrangement links TRBV4-1 to TRBJ2-1; tentative D call: TRBD2 (5 bases). The CDR3 is 16 residues long. V was pared by 1 base and J by 0 bases, with 10 bases between. Germline CDR1 MGHRA, CDR2 YSYEKL. CDR3 DNA sequence: TGCGCCAGCAGCCAAGGGGAGATGTACTCCTACAATGAGCAGTTCTTC. This sequence encodes CASSQGEMYSYNEQFF.

The chain uses TRBV29-1 and TRBJ2-5; 10 nucleotides match TRBD2. With 2 bases clipped from V and 3 bases from J, the junction kept 0 bases outside the gene matches. The CDR3 extends over 13 amino acids. CDR1 and CDR2 (germline): SQVTM, ANQGSEA. The CDR3 loop is CSVELAGEETQYF. CDR3 sequence (DNA): TGCAGCGTTGAACTAGCGGGGGAAGAGACCCAGTACTTC. The full variable domain, in which reference TRBV29-1 and TRBJ2-5 provide the parts outside the CDR3, is SAVISQKPSRDICQRGTSLTIQCQVDSQVTMMFWYRQQPGQSLTLIATANQGSEATYESGFVIDKFPISRPNLTFSTLTVSNMSPEDSSIYLCSVELAGEETQYFGPGTRLLVL.